The clone carrying this TCR beta chain was seen a few times. TCRdb recomputed calls from the RT-PCR reads with MiXCR, one row per CDR3 protein. Of about 800,000 distinct CDR3 sequences in the sample, 21% were seen once. The data were obtained in a study of response to subunit inactivated influenza vaccine. Germline assignment: CDR1 SGHVS and CDR2 FQNEAQ. The V and J ends lost 5 bases and 2 bases respectively, with 14 bases between them. The CDR3 runs 15 residues. The receptor was derived from a man aged 45 to 65 who received an inactivated influenza vaccine. The source was PBMCs from blood, collected 5 to 6 days after vaccination. The chain carries TRBV7-8 and TRBJ2-3; D uncertain. This CDR3 is CASSRTFDFTDTQYF. The CDR3 bases are TGTGCCAGCAGCCGCACATTTGACTTCACAGATACGCAGTATTTT. Together with reference TRBV7-8 and TRBJ2-3, the CDR3 gives the full variable domain: GAGVSQSPRYKVAKRGQDVALRCDPISGHVSLFWYQQALGQGPEFLTYFQNEAQLDKSGLPSDRFFAERPEGSVSTLKIQRTQQEDSAVYLCASSRTFDFTDTQYFGPGTRLTVL.